This is a list of T cell receptor beta chains from one sample in a study of blood T cell repertoires in COVID-19. TCRdb's copy holds only in-frame clones and misses some; the assay was immunoSEQ multiplex PCR. The sample consists of around 53,000 clones, around nine tenths of them appearing once. The source material was peripheral blood. These receptors all come from a woman aged 55-75 years with COVID-19, enrolled during active disease. Each CDR3 is given with its conserved first and last residue. D genes are given only for firm matches. Only some rows state a clone size, as once, few, many or a class for expanded clones.

V gene	clone size	D gene	J gene	CDR3 DNA	CDR3 protein
TRBV10-3	.	.	TRBJ1-5	TGTGCCATCAGTGCAGACAGGATTCGCCAGCCCCGGCATTTT	CAISADRIRQPRHF
TRBV3-1/TRBV3-2	.	TRBD2	TRBJ2-2	TGTGCCAGCAGCCGCCGGAGCGGGGGAAACACCGGGGAGCTGTTTTTT	CASSRRSGGNTGELFF
TRBV11-3	.	TRBD1	TRBJ1-1	TGTGCCAGCAGCCCACCTACCGGCAGGGGGCGCGGTGAAGCTTTCTTT	CASSPPTGRGRGEAFF
TRBV2	.	TRBD1	TRBJ1-5	TGTGCCAGCACCGACCCGGGACAGGGGTACCAGCCCCAGCATTTT	CASTDPGQGYQPQHF
TRBV25-1	.	.	TRBJ2-2	TGTGCCAGCAGTGAATGGAGCACCGGGGAGCTGTTTTTT	CASSEWSTGELFF
TRBV6-5	.	TRBD1	TRBJ2-7	TGTGCCAGCAGCGAGGGACAGGGCGCCTACGAGCAGTACTTC	CASSEGQGAYEQYF
TRBV24-1	.	TRBD2	TRBJ2-1	TGTGCCACCAGTGAGAGGACTAGCGGGAGGAGAGGCAATGAGCAGTTCTTC	CATSERTSGRRGNEQFF
TRBV5-6	.	.	TRBJ2-7	TGTGCCAGCAGCCCAACGGGAGTCAATGAGCAGTACTTC	CASSPTGVNEQYF
TRBV4-2	few	.	TRBJ1-1	TGTGCCAGCAGCCAAGATTTCGGCTCCAATGTTGGGAGGGCTGAAGCTTTCTTT	CASSQDFGSNVGRAEAFF
TRBV2	.	.	TRBJ2-5	TGTGCCAGCAGCGCGGACAAGAATCGGGAGACCCAGTACTTC	CASSADKNRETQYF
TRBV3-1/TRBV3-2	.	.	TRBJ2-7	TGTGCCAGCAGCGCCCGGGACAAGGGGCTCCACCAGTACTTC	CASSARDKGLHQYF
TRBV27	.	TRBD1	TRBJ1-2	TGTGCCACAGCAGGGGGCGGTGGGTATGGCTACACCTTC	CATAGGGGYGYTF
TRBV28	.	TRBD1	TRBJ1-5	TGTGCCAGCAGCAAGCGGACAGGGTATAGTCAGCCCCAGCATTTT	CASSKRTGYSQPQHF
TRBV27	.	.	TRBJ2-7	TGTGCCAGCAGGAGAAGCGGGTCTCCTTTCGAGCAGTACTTC	CASRRSGSPFEQYF
TRBV4-1	.	TRBD1	TRBJ2-2	TGCGCCAGCAGCCAAGAATTGCGGAACAGGGGGCTGGCCGGGGAGCTGTTTTTT	CASSQELRNRGLAGELFF
TRBV9	.	TRBD2	TRBJ2-1	TGTGCCAGCAGCGTAGTGGGCGGGAGCGCCTACAATGAGCAGTTCTTC	CASSVVGGSAYNEQFF
TRBV29-1	.	TRBD2	TRBJ2-7	TGCAGCGTTGTGGGTGGCGGGAGGTTCTCCTACGAGCAGTACTTC	CSVVGGGRFSYEQYF